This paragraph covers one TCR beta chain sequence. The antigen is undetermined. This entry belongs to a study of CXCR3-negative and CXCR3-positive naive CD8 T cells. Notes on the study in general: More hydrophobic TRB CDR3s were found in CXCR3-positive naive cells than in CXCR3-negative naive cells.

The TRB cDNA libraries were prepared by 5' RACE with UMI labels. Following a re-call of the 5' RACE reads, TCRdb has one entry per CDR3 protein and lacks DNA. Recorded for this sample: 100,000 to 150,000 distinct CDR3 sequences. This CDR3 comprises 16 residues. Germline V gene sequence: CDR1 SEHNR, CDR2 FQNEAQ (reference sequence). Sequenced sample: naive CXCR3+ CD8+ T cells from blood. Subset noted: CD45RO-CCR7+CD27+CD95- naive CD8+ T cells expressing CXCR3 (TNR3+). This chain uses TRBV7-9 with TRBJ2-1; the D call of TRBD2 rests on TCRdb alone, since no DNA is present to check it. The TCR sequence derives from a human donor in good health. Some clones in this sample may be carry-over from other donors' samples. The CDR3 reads CASSPPFGPSYNEQFF. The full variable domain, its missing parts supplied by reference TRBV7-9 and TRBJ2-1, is DTGVSQNPRHKITKRGQNVTFRCDPISEHNRLYWYRQTLGQGPEFLTYFQNEAQLEKSRLLSDRFSAERPKGSFSTLEIQRTEQGDSAMYLCASSPPFGPSYNEQFFGPGTRLTVL.